A selection of T cell receptor beta chains follows, all from one sample in a study of cytomegalovirus exposure and HLA in healthy donors. Profiled with immunoSEQ multiplex PCR; TCRdb holds only in-frame clones, not every one. The data show about 200,000 clones, 86% seen once. The specimen was PBMCs. The receptors originated from a woman in her thirties in good health and CMV-seronegative. CDR3s include the opening cysteine and the closing phenylalanine or tryptophan. The D gene is left open where the match is weak. The size field is filled for only some rows; it gives once, few, many or a size class.

clone size	V gene	J gene	D gene	CDR3 protein	CDR3 DNA
-	TRBV6-5	TRBJ2-3	TRBD1	CASSYVQGAADTQYF	TGTGCCAGCAGTTACGTGCAGGGGGCAGCAGATACGCAGTATTTT
-	TRBV11-3	TRBJ2-5	TRBD2	CASSSGLAGGKETQYF	TGTGCCAGCAGCTCAGGACTAGCGGGGGGCAAAGAGACCCAGTACTTC
-	TRBV6-6	TRBJ1-3	-	CASSPRGSSGNTIYF	TGTGCCAGCAGCCCGAGGGGGTCATCTGGAAACACCATATATTTT
-	TRBV7-9	TRBJ2-7	TRBD1	CASSQKGQGHEQYF	TGTGCCAGCAGCCAAAAAGGACAGGGCCACGAGCAGTACTTC
few	TRBV6-5	TRBJ2-1	-	CASSYGLYNEQFF	TGTGCCAGCAGTTACGGCTTATACAATGAGCAGTTCTTC
-	TRBV18	TRBJ1-2	TRBD1	CASSPQGASGYTF	TGTGCCAGCTCACCACAGGGGGCTTCTGGCTACACCTTC
-	TRBV7-3	TRBJ2-2	TRBD2	CASSLVSGGAGELFF	TGTGCCAGCAGCCTGGTTAGCGGGGGGGCCGGGGAGCTGTTTTTT
-	TRBV28	TRBJ2-7	-	CASRGPFGQYF	TGTGCCAGCAGGGGCCCTTTTGGGCAGTACTTC
-	TRBV5-1	TRBJ1-4	TRBD1	CASSGDRVKTNEKLFF	TGCGCCAGCAGCGGGGACAGGGTCAAGACTAATGAAAAACTGTTTTTT
-	TRBV9	TRBJ2-7	-	CASSSPKERAGGDEQYF	TGTGCCAGCAGCTCCCCGAAGGAGCGGGCTGGCGGGGACGAGCAGTACTTC
-	TRBV19	TRBJ1-1	TRBD1	CASSIAGGHTEAFF	TGTGCCAGTAGTATAGCAGGGGGCCACACTGAAGCTTTCTTT
-	TRBV11-2	TRBJ1-5	TRBD1	CASNIGQGVQPQHF	TGTGCCAGCAATATCGGACAGGGGGTACAGCCCCAGCATTTT
-	TRBV2	TRBJ2-3	TRBD2	CASSEAMGAGGTDTQYF	TGTGCCAGCAGTGAAGCGATGGGAGCGGGGGGCACAGATACGCAGTATTTT
-	TRBV4-1	TRBJ1-5	TRBD1	CASSQEWDSKFNQPQHF	TGCGCCAGCAGCCAAGAATGGGACAGTAAATTCAATCAGCCCCAGCATTTT